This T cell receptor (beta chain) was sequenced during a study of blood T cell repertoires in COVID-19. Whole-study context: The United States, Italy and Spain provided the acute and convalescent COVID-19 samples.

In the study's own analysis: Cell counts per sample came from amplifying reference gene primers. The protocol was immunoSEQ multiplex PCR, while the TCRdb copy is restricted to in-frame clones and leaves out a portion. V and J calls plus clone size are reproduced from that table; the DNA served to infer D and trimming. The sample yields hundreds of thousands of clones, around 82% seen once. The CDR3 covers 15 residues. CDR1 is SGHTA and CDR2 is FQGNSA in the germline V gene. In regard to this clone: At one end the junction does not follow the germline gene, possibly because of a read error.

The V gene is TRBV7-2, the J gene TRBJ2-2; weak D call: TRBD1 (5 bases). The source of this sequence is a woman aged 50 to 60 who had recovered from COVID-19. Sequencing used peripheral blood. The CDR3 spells CASSALSGNPGELFF. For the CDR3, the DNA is TGTGCCAGCAGCGCCCTTTCAGGGAACCCCGGGGAGCTGTTTTTT.